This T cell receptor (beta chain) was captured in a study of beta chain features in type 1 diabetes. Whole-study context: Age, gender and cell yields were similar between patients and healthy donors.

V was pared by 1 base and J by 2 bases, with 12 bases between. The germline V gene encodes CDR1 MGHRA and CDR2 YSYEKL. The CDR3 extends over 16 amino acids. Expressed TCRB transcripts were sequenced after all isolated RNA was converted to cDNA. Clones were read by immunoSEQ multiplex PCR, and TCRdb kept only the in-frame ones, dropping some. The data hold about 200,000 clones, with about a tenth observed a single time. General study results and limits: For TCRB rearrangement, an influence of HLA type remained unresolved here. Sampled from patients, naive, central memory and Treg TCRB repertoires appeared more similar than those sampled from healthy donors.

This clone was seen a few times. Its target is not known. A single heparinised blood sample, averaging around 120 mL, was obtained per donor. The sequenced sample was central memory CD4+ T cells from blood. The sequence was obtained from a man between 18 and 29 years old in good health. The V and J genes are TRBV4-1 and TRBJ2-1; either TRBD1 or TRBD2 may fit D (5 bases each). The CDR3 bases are TGCGCCAGCAGCCAAGCCGGGACGAGAACCTACAATGAGCAGTTCTTC. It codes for CASSQAGTRTYNEQFF.